The rows below give T cell receptor beta chains drawn from one sample of a study of metastatic and nonmetastatic thyroid tumors. With MiXCR, TCRdb called clones anew from the PCR reads. The profile shows around 41,000 clones, about 3.3% of them singletons. The material sequenced was blood. The receptors stem from a female donor with papillary thyroid cancer or a benign thyroid nodule (not recorded which). Some clones in this sample may be carry-over from other donors' samples. Each CDR3 is given with its conserved first and last residue. The order of the fields is V gene, D gene, clone size, J gene, CDR3 DNA, CDR3 protein. D genes are given only for firm matches. Only some rows state a clone size, as once, few, many or a class for expanded clones.

v_gene: TRBV6-1
d_gene: .
abundance: many
j_gene: TRBJ2-5
CDR3nt: TGTGCCAGCAGTTTCCGACTGGAAGAGACCCAGTACTTC
CDR3aa: CASSFRLEETQYF

v_gene: TRBV4-1
d_gene: .
abundance: many
j_gene: TRBJ2-1
CDR3nt: TGCGCCAGCAGCCAAGCTGGGGCGGGAAGTGGCAATGAGCAGTTCTTC
CDR3aa: CASSQAGAGSGNEQFF

v_gene: TRBV10-3
d_gene: .
abundance: .
j_gene: TRBJ2-7
CDR3nt: TGTGCCAGCAGTGAGCAGATGGGACAAATAAGGGAGCAGTACTTC
CDR3aa: CASSEQMGQIREQYF

v_gene: TRBV28
d_gene: TRBD1
abundance: few
j_gene: TRBJ2-7
CDR3nt: TGTGCCAGCAGTTTAAGCGAAGGGACAGACAACTACGAGCAGTACTTC
CDR3aa: CASSLSEGTDNYEQYF

v_gene: TRBV20-1
d_gene: TRBD1
abundance: many
j_gene: TRBJ1-2
CDR3nt: TGCAGTGCTAGAGATCCACAGGGGTTCAGTGGCTACACCTTC
CDR3aa: CSARDPQGFSGYTF

v_gene: TRBV15
d_gene: .
abundance: many
j_gene: TRBJ2-6
CDR3nt: TGTGCCACCAGCAGGCCCAAAGGGTCTGGGGCCAACGTCCTGACTTTC
CDR3aa: CATSRPKGSGANVLTF

v_gene: TRBV27
d_gene: TRBD1
abundance: few
j_gene: TRBJ1-2
CDR3nt: TGTGCCAGCACCGTGACAGGGTCGGGTGGAGGCTACACCTTC
CDR3aa: CASTVTGSGGGYTF

v_gene: TRBV3-1
d_gene: .
abundance: many
j_gene: TRBJ1-2
CDR3nt: TGTGCCAGCAGCCAAGTTGGGGTTGTGGGCTACACCTTC
CDR3aa: CASSQVGVVGYTF

v_gene: TRBV6-1
d_gene: TRBD1
abundance: many
j_gene: TRBJ2-6
CDR3nt: TGTGCCAGTTCCCCGGGACAGGGGGCAACTGGGGCCAACGTCCTGACTTTC
CDR3aa: CASSPGQGATGANVLTF

v_gene: TRBV6-2/TRBV6-3
d_gene: .
abundance: .
j_gene: TRBJ1-2
CDR3nt: TGTGCCAGCAGTGCACGGACCTCCGGGAACTATGGCTACACCTTC
CDR3aa: CASSARTSGNYGYTF

v_gene: TRBV5-1
d_gene: TRBD1
abundance: many
j_gene: TRBJ2-7
CDR3nt: TGCGCCAGCAGCATTACAGGGGGCCCTATCTACGAGCAGTACTTC
CDR3aa: CASSITGGPIYEQYF

v_gene: TRBV10-3
d_gene: TRBD1
abundance: many
j_gene: TRBJ2-6
CDR3nt: TGTGCCACTACCGGGACAGGGGATGGGGCCAACGTCCTGACTTTC
CDR3aa: CATTGTGDGANVLTF

v_gene: TRBV15
d_gene: .
abundance: many
j_gene: TRBJ1-1
CDR3nt: TGTGCCACCAGGGTCCCGGGGGGGAACACTGAAGCTTTCTTT
CDR3aa: CATRVPGGNTEAFF

v_gene: TRBV20-1
d_gene: .
abundance: many
j_gene: TRBJ1-3
CDR3nt: TGCAGTGCTAGTCCCCTAACGCCACCCGGAGCTTTTTCAAACACCATATATTTT
CDR3aa: CSASPLTPPGAFSNTIYF

v_gene: TRBV28
d_gene: TRBD1
abundance: few
j_gene: TRBJ1-2
CDR3nt: TGTGCCAGCAGTTGGGGAGGGGGCGGATCAATAGGGTACACCTTC
CDR3aa: CASSWGGGGSIGYTF

v_gene: TRBV5-1
d_gene: TRBD1
abundance: few
j_gene: TRBJ2-1
CDR3nt: TGCGCCAGCAGCATATCAGGGGGACCAAACAATGAGCAGTTCTTC
CDR3aa: CASSISGGPNNEQFF

v_gene: TRBV3-1
d_gene: .
abundance: many
j_gene: TRBJ2-3
CDR3nt: TGTGCCAGCAGCCAAGCCTGGGGAGGAACTAGCACAGATACGCAGTATTTT
CDR3aa: CASSQAWGGTSTDTQYF

v_gene: TRBV12-3/TRBV12-4
d_gene: TRBD1
abundance: .
j_gene: TRBJ1-1
CDR3nt: TGTGCCAGCAGTAAGAGGACAGGGGGCACTGAAGCTTTCTTT
CDR3aa: CASSKRTGGTEAFF

v_gene: TRBV6-5
d_gene: TRBD2
abundance: .
j_gene: TRBJ2-7
CDR3nt: TGTGCCAGCAGGGCTACGGGGGGCTACGAGCAGTACTTC
CDR3aa: CASRATGGYEQYF

v_gene: TRBV20-1
d_gene: .
abundance: medium-sized
j_gene: TRBJ1-6
CDR3nt: TGCAGTGCTAGTTTCGGGGGGATGAATAATTCACCCCTCCACTTT
CDR3aa: CSASFGGMNNSPLHF

v_gene: TRBV7-8
d_gene: TRBD2
abundance: .
j_gene: TRBJ2-1
CDR3nt: TGTGCCAGCAGAGACGGACTAGCGGGTTACAATGAGCAGTTCTTC
CDR3aa: CASRDGLAGYNEQFF

v_gene: TRBV7-9
d_gene: TRBD2
abundance: few
j_gene: TRBJ2-7
CDR3nt: TGTGCCAGCAGCCCCCCGGGACTAGCTTACGAGCAGTACTTC
CDR3aa: CASSPPGLAYEQYF

v_gene: TRBV6-4
d_gene: TRBD1
abundance: .
j_gene: TRBJ2-7
CDR3nt: TGTGCCAGCAGGGTCCCCATGACAGGGCAAATGACCTCCTACGAGCAGTACTTC
CDR3aa: CASRVPMTGQMTSYEQYF

v_gene: TRBV2
d_gene: .
abundance: many
j_gene: TRBJ2-7
CDR3nt: TGTGCCAGCAGTGGGTTCAGGACCTACGAGCAGTACTTC
CDR3aa: CASSGFRTYEQYF

v_gene: TRBV28
d_gene: .
abundance: many
j_gene: TRBJ1-3
CDR3nt: TGTGCCAGCAGTTTACCAGGGGCTGCTGGAAACACCATATATTTT
CDR3aa: CASSLPGAAGNTIYF

v_gene: TRBV3-1
d_gene: .
abundance: many
j_gene: TRBJ1-1
CDR3nt: TGTGCCAGCAGCCTATACAGCATCACTGAAGCTTTCTTT
CDR3aa: CASSLYSITEAFF

v_gene: TRBV6-5
d_gene: .
abundance: few
j_gene: TRBJ1-1
CDR3nt: TGTGCCAGCAGTTACTTGGCAGTTCCGAACACTGAAGCTTTCTTT
CDR3aa: CASSYLAVPNTEAFF

v_gene: TRBV5-1
d_gene: TRBD2
abundance: .
j_gene: TRBJ2-2
CDR3nt: TGCGCCAGCAGTTACCTAGCGGGACTCACCGGGGAGCTGTTTTTT
CDR3aa: CASSYLAGLTGELFF

v_gene: TRBV19
d_gene: .
abundance: .
j_gene: TRBJ2-7
CDR3nt: TGTGCCAGAGGGAGTTGGACATACGAGCAGTACTTC
CDR3aa: CARGSWTYEQYF

v_gene: TRBV27
d_gene: TRBD2
abundance: many
j_gene: TRBJ2-1
CDR3nt: TGTGCCAGCAGCCTAGGAACTAGCGGGGTAAGCTCCTACAATGAGCAGTTCTTC
CDR3aa: CASSLGTSGVSSYNEQFF

v_gene: TRBV7-9
d_gene: TRBD2
abundance: .
j_gene: TRBJ2-3
CDR3nt: TGTGCCAGCAGCTTAGGTGCGGGAGGGCCCGGGCTGCAGTATTTT
CDR3aa: CASSLGAGGPGLQYF

v_gene: TRBV7-2
d_gene: TRBD1
abundance: few
j_gene: TRBJ1-2
CDR3nt: TGTGCCAGCAGCTTAGAGCCGGGACAGGGGGATGGCTACACCTTC
CDR3aa: CASSLEPGQGDGYTF

v_gene: TRBV6-1
d_gene: TRBD2
abundance: many
j_gene: TRBJ2-3
CDR3nt: TGTGCCAGCAGTTTAACTAGCGGGAGCACAGATACGCAGTATTTT
CDR3aa: CASSLTSGSTDTQYF

v_gene: TRBV24-1
d_gene: .
abundance: few
j_gene: TRBJ1-5
CDR3nt: TGTGCCACCAGTAGTTCGGGGAGCGGACAGCCCCAGCATTTT
CDR3aa: CATSSSGSGQPQHF

v_gene: TRBV5-1
d_gene: .
abundance: many
j_gene: TRBJ1-5
CDR3nt: TGCGCCAGCAGCCCCGGGGGGCACGGCAATCAGCCCCAGCATTTT
CDR3aa: CASSPGGHGNQPQHF

v_gene: TRBV6-1
d_gene: TRBD2
abundance: few
j_gene: TRBJ2-1
CDR3nt: TGTGCCAGCAGTGAACTAGCGGGGGGGTACAATGAGCAGTTCTTC
CDR3aa: CASSELAGGYNEQFF

v_gene: TRBV30
d_gene: TRBD1
abundance: few
j_gene: TRBJ1-5
CDR3nt: TGTGCCTGGAGTGGATCAGGGGGCGAACAGCCCCAGCATTTT
CDR3aa: CAWSGSGGEQPQHF

v_gene: TRBV11-3
d_gene: TRBD1
abundance: few
j_gene: TRBJ2-3
CDR3nt: TGTGCCAGCAGCTCACAGGGGGGTTCAGATACACAGTATTTT
CDR3aa: CASSSQGGSDTQYF

v_gene: TRBV6-1
d_gene: .
abundance: .
j_gene: TRBJ2-1
CDR3nt: TGTGCCAGCAGAGGGGCATACAATGAGCAGTTCTTC
CDR3aa: CASRGAYNEQFF

v_gene: TRBV19
d_gene: .
abundance: many
j_gene: TRBJ1-2
CDR3nt: TGTGCCAGTAGGTTCGGAGCCTATGGCTACACCTTC
CDR3aa: CASRFGAYGYTF

v_gene: TRBV28
d_gene: .
abundance: few
j_gene: TRBJ2-1
CDR3nt: TGTGCCAGCAGTACCCCGGCTCACAGCGGCAACAATGAGCAGTTCTTC
CDR3aa: CASSTPAHSGNNEQFF

v_gene: TRBV20-1
d_gene: .
abundance: few
j_gene: TRBJ2-7
CDR3nt: TGCAGTGCTAGAGAGGGGGAAAGAGACTACGAGCAGTACTTC
CDR3aa: CSAREGERDYEQYF

v_gene: TRBV6-1
d_gene: .
abundance: .
j_gene: TRBJ2-1
CDR3nt: TGTGCCAGCAGACTGGACAGATACAATGAGCAGTTCTTC
CDR3aa: CASRLDRYNEQFF

v_gene: TRBV7-9
d_gene: TRBD1
abundance: many
j_gene: TRBJ2-7
CDR3nt: TGTGCCAGCAGCCGGACGGGACAGGGGCTTTACGAGCAGTACTTC
CDR3aa: CASSRTGQGLYEQYF

v_gene: TRBV15
d_gene: .
abundance: .
j_gene: TRBJ1-5
CDR3nt: TGTGCCACCAGCAGAGTTGCAGGATCATATAGCAATCAGCCCCAGCATTTT
CDR3aa: CATSRVAGSYSNQPQHF

v_gene: TRBV6-1
d_gene: .
abundance: few
j_gene: TRBJ2-3
CDR3nt: TGTGCCAGCAGCCAGACAGGAGATACGCAGTATTTT
CDR3aa: CASSQTGDTQYF

v_gene: TRBV5-1
d_gene: .
abundance: few
j_gene: TRBJ2-3
CDR3nt: TGCGCCAGCAGCTCGCGACTAGCAGGGGCCGATACGCAGTATTTT
CDR3aa: CASSSRLAGADTQYF

v_gene: TRBV7-9
d_gene: TRBD1
abundance: .
j_gene: TRBJ2-7
CDR3nt: TGTGCCAGCAGCAAGACGACAGGGAACGAGCAGTACTTC
CDR3aa: CASSKTTGNEQYF

v_gene: TRBV19
d_gene: TRBD1
abundance: few
j_gene: TRBJ1-3
CDR3nt: TGTGCCAGTAGTGTCTCCGGGACAGGGGGCTCTGGAAACACCATATATTTT
CDR3aa: CASSVSGTGGSGNTIYF

v_gene: TRBV5-1
d_gene: TRBD2
abundance: many
j_gene: TRBJ2-1
CDR3nt: TGCGCCAGCAGCGCTCCGGGACTAGCGCGCTCCTACAATGAGCAGTTCTTC
CDR3aa: CASSAPGLARSYNEQFF

v_gene: TRBV12-3/TRBV12-4
d_gene: .
abundance: many
j_gene: TRBJ1-6
CDR3nt: TGTGCCAGCAGTTTGGGGGTAGGATCACCCCTCCACTTT
CDR3aa: CASSLGVGSPLHF

v_gene: TRBV28
d_gene: TRBD1
abundance: .
j_gene: TRBJ2-7
CDR3nt: TGTGCCAGCAGTTTTATCGACAGGGCGTACGACGAGCAGTACTTC
CDR3aa: CASSFIDRAYDEQYF

v_gene: TRBV30
d_gene: TRBD1
abundance: many
j_gene: TRBJ2-2
CDR3nt: TGTGCCGGCAACAGGGGCACCGGGGAGCTGTTTTTT
CDR3aa: CAGNRGTGELFF

v_gene: TRBV19
d_gene: TRBD1
abundance: many
j_gene: TRBJ1-2
CDR3nt: TGTGCCAGTAGTTCAGGGGGCGGCTATGGCTACACCTTC
CDR3aa: CASSSGGGYGYTF

v_gene: TRBV6-2/TRBV6-3
d_gene: .
abundance: .
j_gene: TRBJ2-3
CDR3nt: TGTGCCAGCAGCTCCCGTCCAGATACGCAGTATTTT
CDR3aa: CASSSRPDTQYF

v_gene: TRBV12-3/TRBV12-4
d_gene: TRBD1
abundance: many
j_gene: TRBJ2-3
CDR3nt: TGTGCCAGTTGGGACAGATACACAGATACGCAGTATTTT
CDR3aa: CASWDRYTDTQYF

v_gene: TRBV19
d_gene: .
abundance: .
j_gene: TRBJ2-7
CDR3nt: TGTGCCAGTAGTCTCTCTCGGCTCTACGAGCAGTACTTC
CDR3aa: CASSLSRLYEQYF

v_gene: TRBV6-1
d_gene: .
abundance: few
j_gene: TRBJ2-5
CDR3nt: TGTGCCAGCAGTGAATCGGGGGATCAAGAGACCCAGTACTTC
CDR3aa: CASSESGDQETQYF

v_gene: TRBV19
d_gene: TRBD1
abundance: .
j_gene: TRBJ2-5
CDR3nt: TGTGCCAGTAGGGACAGGGGGGGATTAGAGACCCAGTACTTC
CDR3aa: CASRDRGGLETQYF